These 32 T cell receptor beta chains were sequenced from one sample in a study of cytomegalovirus exposure and HLA in healthy donors. PCR primers comprised 60 Vbeta and 13 Jbeta primers. The table came from immunoSEQ multiplex PCR; TCRdb's copy has only in-frame clones and leaves some out. Counted here are about 160,000 clones, more than 65% occurring once; the ten biggest clones make up nearly 6.5%. The sequencing sample was made of PBMCs. The source of these receptors is a man aged 45-65 years in good health and CMV-seropositive.

This rearrangement joins TRBV7-9 to TRBJ1-1; D is perhaps TRBD1 (5 bases). The CDR3 length is 13 residues. V lost 6 bases to trimming and J lost 4 bases, with 12 bases between them. The germline gives CDR1 SEHNR, CDR2 FQNEAQ (reference sequence). DNA of the CDR3: TGTGCCAGCAGACCAGGGTGGAGCACTGAAGCTTTCTTT. Its translation is CASRPGWSTEAFF.

The chain combines TRBV19 with TRBJ1-1, with 9 nucleotides matching TRBD1. The CDR3 has 13 residues. J was trimmed by 10 bases and V by 0 bases; bases with no gene match: 3. Germline assignment: CDR1 LNHDA and CDR2 SQIVND (reference sequence). Written as DNA, the CDR3 is TGTGCCAGTAGTATAGACCTGGACAGGGGAGCTTTCTTT. Encoded protein: CASSIDLDRGAFF.

The DNA of the CDR3 is TGTGCCAGCAGTTTAGAAGGGGGCCAGGTTCGGGATGAGCAGTTCTTC. Its translation is CASSLEGGQVRDEQFF. The V call is TRBV27, the J call TRBJ2-1, with 7 bases matching TRBD1. In germline, CDR1 is MNHEY, CDR2 SMNVEV (reference sequence). The CDR3 covers 16 residues. The J segment lost 8 bases and the V segment lost 2 bases, leaving 12 bases of the junction unmatched.

The rearrangement uses TRBV18 and TRBJ2-5; 9 nucleotides match TRBD1. Trimming at V came to 4 bases and at J to 0 bases, leaving 3 bases not matched to a gene. This CDR3 region has 15 residues. CDR1 and CDR2 from the germline V gene are KGHSH and LQKENI. The CDR3 DNA sequence: TGTGCCAGCTCACGCGGGACAGGGAACCAAGAGACCCAGTACTTC. The encoded protein is CASSRGTGNQETQYF.

The chain links TRBV5-4 to TRBJ2-1, with TRBD2 identical over 9 bases. The CDR3 is made up of 15 amino acids. Trimming removed 3 bases from V and 2 bases from J; junction bases left unmatched: 3. CDR1 is SGHNT, CDR2 YYREEE, per germline (reference sequence). The CDR3 DNA reads TGTGCCAGCAGCTCTAGCGGGGCTCCCTACAATGAGCAGTTCTTC. This encodes CASSSSGAPYNEQFF.

CDR3: CASSQVGVRGLSNQPQHF. CDR3 bases: TGCGCCAGCAGCCAAGTAGGGGTCAGGGGCCTTAGCAATCAGCCCCAGCATTTT. The V call is TRBV4-1, the J call TRBJ1-5; TRBD1 might be the D (6 bases). The CDR3 is 18 residues long. Trimming took off 1 base at V and 0 bases at J, with 16 bases between the two ends. Germline V lookup: CDR1 MGHRA, CDR2 YSYEKL.

The chain is built from TRBV28 and TRBJ2-7; 12 positions agree with TRBD2. Losses at the gene ends were 7 bases for V and 7 bases for J; bases not matched to a gene: 11. CDR3 length: 15 amino acids. The germline gives CDR1 MDHEN, CDR2 SYDVKM. CDR3 residues: CASISLAGGSGEQYF. Written as DNA, the CDR3 is TGTGCCAGCATTAGTCTAGCGGGGGGGTCCGGGGAGCAGTACTTC.

This clone was found a few times. This sequence joins TRBV5-4 and TRBJ2-6; D not certain. V was trimmed by 3 bases and J by 0 bases, leaving 4 bases between them. The germline gives CDR1 SGHNT, CDR2 YYREEE (reference sequence). This CDR3 spans 14 amino acids. For the CDR3, the DNA is TGTGCCAGCAGCTGGGCCTCTGGGGCCAACGTCCTGACTTTC. Translation: CASSWASGANVLTF.

This clone showed up just once. The chain recombines TRBV19 with TRBJ2-5; perhaps TRBD2 as D (7 bases). The CDR3 totals 14 residues. The germline V gene has CDR1 LNHDA and CDR2 SQIVND (reference sequence). V gave up 5 bases and J gave up 2 bases, with 12 bases separating them. The CDR3 here is CASSGRGIQETQYF. CDR3 bases: TGTGCCAGTAGTGGGAGGGGGATTCAAGAGACCCAGTACTTC.

This clone was detected only once. V and J are TRBV5-1 and TRBJ1-3; the D is unclear. Germline V gene data show CDR1 as SGHRS and CDR2 as YFSETQ. The CDR3 length is 17 residues. The V end lost 0 bases, the J end lost 0 bases, and 13 bases lay between the germline ends. The CDR3 sequence: CASSLAMQQSSGNTIYF. The CDR3, as DNA: TGCGCCAGCAGCTTGGCCATGCAACAGAGCTCTGGAAACACCATATATTTT.

V and J are TRBV19 and TRBJ1-5, with 7 positions matching TRBD1. This CDR3 has 14 amino acids. Germline assignment: CDR1 LNHDA and CDR2 SQIVND (reference sequence). J was trimmed by 7 bases and V by 5 bases; bases with no gene match: 8. CDR3: CASSLRQGEQPQHF. The CDR3 DNA reads as TGTGCCAGTAGTCTTAGACAGGGAGAACAGCCCCAGCATTTT.

The chain combines TRBV19 with TRBJ1-1; no clear D gene. The CDR3 runs 13 residues. The germline gives CDR1 LNHDA, CDR2 SQIVND (reference sequence). V lost 5 bases, J lost 0 bases, and 7 bases lay in between. The CDR3 reads CASSATVNTEAFF. The CDR3 region has the DNA TGTGCCAGTAGTGCGACTGTGAACACTGAAGCTTTCTTT.

The chain uses TRBV29-1 and TRBJ2-1, with a possible D match to TRBD1 (6 bases). Germline V gene data show CDR1 as SQVTM and CDR2 as ANQGSEA. The CDR3 sequence is 14 residues long. In DNA form, the CDR3 reads TGCAGTGTACGATTACAGGGAATCTACAATGAGCAGTTCTTC. It yields the protein CSVRLQGIYNEQFF.

This chain joins TRBV30 and TRBJ2-7, with TRBD2 identical over 8 bases. Germline V gene lookup returns CDR1 GTSNPN and CDR2 SVGIG (reference sequence). This CDR3 has 17 amino acids. V lost 1 base to trimming and J lost 2 bases; unmatched junction nucleotides: 13. In DNA form, the CDR3 reads TGTGCCTGGAGTGGGCCCTCTAGCGGGCTGCACACCTACGAGCAGTACGTC. It specifies CAWSGPSSGLHTYEQYV.

The chain couples TRBV10-1 to TRBJ1-1; tentatively, D is TRBD1 (6 bases). The CDR3 extends over 16 amino acids. The V and J ends lost 0 bases and 1 base respectively, with 12 bases between them. CDR1 and CDR2 (germline): WNHNN, SYGVQD (reference sequence). The chain's CDR3 is CASSESQGPRNTEAFF. The CDR3 nucleotides read TGCGCCAGCAGTGAGTCGCAGGGGCCTCGGAACACTGAAGCTTTCTTT.

The V call is TRBV11-2, the J call TRBJ1-1; a possible D gene is TRBD1 (6 bases). V lost 4 bases and J 9 bases, leaving 21 bases between the germline ends. This CDR3 has 15 residues. CDR1 and CDR2 from the germline V gene are SGHAT and FQNNGV. CDR3 sequence: CASSYLAGDLSQAFF. CDR3 DNA sequence: TGTGCCAGCAGCTACCTAGCAGGGGACCTCTCTCAAGCTTTCTTT.

The gene calls are TRBV5-1 and TRBJ2-2; D call uncertain. This CDR3 region has 16 residues. Germline CDR1 and CDR2: SGHRS and YFSETQ. The V and J ends lost 1 base and 0 bases respectively, with 10 bases between them. Written as DNA, the CDR3 is TGCGCCAGCAGCTTGTATGCAGTGGCGAACACCGGGGAGCTGTTTTTT. This gives the protein CASSLYAVANTGELFF. Full variable domain (remainder filled in from reference TRBV5-1 and TRBJ2-2): KAGVTQTPRYLIKTRGQQVTLSCSPISGHRSVSWYQQTPGQGLQFLFEYFSETQRNKGNFPGRFSGRQFSNSRSEMNVSTLELGDSALYLCASSLYAVANTGELFFGEGSRLTVL.

The gene calls are TRBV7-2 and TRBJ2-3; no clear D gene. Trimming removed 1 base from V and 1 base from J, with 3 bases in between. CDR1 is SGHTA, CDR2 FQGNSA, per germline. This CDR3 spans 13 amino acids. The CDR3 spells CASSLGGTDTQYF. The CDR3 DNA reads TGTGCCAGCAGCTTAGGAGGCACAGATACGCAGTATTTT.

The chain carries TRBV2 and TRBJ1-2; possibly TRBD1 for D (5 bases). Germline V CDR1 and CDR2: SNHLY, FYNNEI. V dropped 2 bases and J dropped 1 base, with 11 bases sitting between them. The CDR3 extends over 15 amino acids. The CDR3 DNA reads as TGTGCCAGCAGTGAATTTTCGGGACTTAACTATGGCTACACCTTC. Translating gives CASSEFSGLNYGYTF.

This rearrangement joins TRBV9 to TRBJ2-1; 10 bases match TRBD1. The CDR3 is 14 residues long. The J segment lost 4 bases and the V segment lost 7 bases, leaving 5 bases of the junction unmatched. Germline assignment: CDR1 SGDLS and CDR2 YYNGEE. CDR3 DNA sequence: TGTGCCAGCTCAAGGGGACAGGGGTACAATGAGCAGTTCTTC. This codes for CASSRGQGYNEQFF.

The genes are TRBV15 and TRBJ2-3, with TRBD1 as a possible D gene (6 bases). This CDR3 region has 15 residues. Germline CDR1 is LNHNV and CDR2 is YYDKDF (reference sequence). The ends were cut back, 1 base at V and 2 bases at J, with 10 bases in the middle. The CDR3 DNA reads as TGTGCCACCAGCAGAGGGACAGCCGTCACAGATACGCAGTATTTT. Protein: CATSRGTAVTDTQYF.

This clone was counted a few times. Other DNA sequences in this sample translate to the same CDR3. The gene calls are TRBV10-3 and TRBJ2-3; 16 bases line up with TRBD2. The J segment lost 6 bases and the V segment lost 6 bases, leaving 6 bases of the junction unmatched. The CDR3 is made up of 16 amino acids. From germline, CDR1 is ENHRY and CDR2 SYGVKD. CDR3 amino acids: CAISGTSGGAPDTQYF. The CDR3 DNA sequence: TGTGCCATCAGCGGGACTAGCGGGGGGGCACCGGATACGCAGTATTTT.

The chain links TRBV5-1 to TRBJ2-7; 7 nucleotides line up with TRBD1. The germline CDR1 and CDR2 sequences are SGHRS and YFSETQ. V shed 4 bases, J shed 0 bases, and the junction held 7 bases outside the gene matches. This CDR3 region has 15 residues. The CDR3 DNA sequence: TGCGCCAGCAGCGCAAGGGACAGCCTCTCCTACGAGCAGTACTTC. This encodes CASSARDSLSYEQYF.

CDR3 sequence: CASSLAINEQFF. The CDR3 region has the DNA TGCGCCAGCAGTCTGGCAATCAATGAGCAGTTCTTC. The chain joins TRBV10-2 to TRBJ2-1; D is uncertain. Germline V lookup: CDR1 WSHSY, CDR2 SAAADI. There are 12 residues in the CDR3. Trimming took 5 bases from V and 6 from J, leaving 8 bases between them.

The chain is built from TRBV6-1 and TRBJ2-3, with 7 positions matching TRBD2. The germline gives CDR1 MNHNS, CDR2 SASEGT. CDR3 length: 15 residues. The J segment lost 4 bases and the V segment lost 4 bases, leaving 8 bases of the junction unmatched. CDR3 coding DNA: TGTGCCAGCAGTGTCGGGACTACCGGTCCAGATACGCAGTATTTT. It codes for CASSVGTTGPDTQYF.

The sample holds one count of this clone. The chain carries TRBV5-4 and TRBJ2-4; TRBD1 might be the D (6 bases). V was pared by 3 bases and J by 7 bases, with 8 bases between. Germline-derived CDR1 and CDR2 are SGHNT and YYREEE (reference sequence). The CDR3 loop spans 12 amino acids. CDR3 amino acids: CASSSDRNIQYF. The CDR3 bases are TGTGCCAGCAGCTCCGACAGGAACATTCAGTACTTC.

The CDR3 protein is CASSQGGTSINEQFF. The CDR3 DNA reads TGTGCCAGCAGCCAAGGGGGGACTAGTATTAATGAGCAGTTCTTC. V and J are TRBV4-2 and TRBJ2-1; 8 bases are a match to TRBD2. Germline V gene sequence: CDR1 LGHNA, CDR2 YNFKEQ. V shed 1 base, J shed 7 bases, and the junction held 6 bases outside the gene matches. The CDR3 sequence is 15 residues long.

V and J are TRBV19 and TRBJ2-5, with a tentative D call TRBD2 (6 bases). The CDR3 is made up of 13 amino acids. The V end was cut by 3 bases, the J end by 5 bases, with 10 bases between. Per germline, CDR1 LNHDA and CDR2 SQIVND (reference sequence). DNA for the CDR3: TGTGCCAGTAGTATCGGAGGGGAGGAGACCCAGTACTTC. Translating gives CASSIGGEETQYF.

The CDR3 region is CASSEDRRSLEAFF. The DNA for the CDR3 is TGTGCCAGCAGTGAGGACAGGCGTTCCCTTGAAGCTTTCTTT. The chain links TRBV6-1 to TRBJ1-1; 7 bases match TRBD1. The CDR3 spans 14 residues. Germline CDR1 reads MNHNS; CDR2 reads SASEGT. Losses at the gene ends were 3 bases for V and 7 bases for J; bases not matched to a gene: 8.

The chain couples TRBV13 to TRBJ1-2, with 7 bases matching TRBD1. Germline lookup yields CDR1 PRHDT and CDR2 FYEKMQ (reference sequence). The length of the CDR3 is 15 residues. The V and J ends lost 0 bases and 0 bases, in that order; junction bases with no gene match: 1. The CDR3 region is CASSLGGQTNYGYTF. CDR3 nucleotides: TGTGCCAGCAGCTTAGGGGGACAGACTAACTATGGCTACACCTTC.

Written as DNA, the CDR3 is TGTGCCAGCAGCTCGAGGGACAGCAACTATGGCTACACCTTC. Its protein is CASSSRDSNYGYTF. The chain employs TRBV7-2 and TRBJ1-2, with TRBD1 identical over 7 bases. V lost 4 bases and J lost 2; bases outside the gene matches: 4. This CDR3 spans 14 amino acids. Germline V gives CDR1 SGHTA, CDR2 FQGNSA.

This rearrangement joins TRBV27 to TRBJ2-1; no clear D. Trimming took 6 bases from V and 8 from J, leaving 14 bases between them. The germline V gene has CDR1 MNHEY and CDR2 SMNVEV (reference sequence). The CDR3 spans 13 residues. The CDR3 region has the DNA TGTGCCAGCAGACCCGGTTTTTTCGATGAGCAGTTCTTC. Its protein product is CASRPGFFDEQFF.